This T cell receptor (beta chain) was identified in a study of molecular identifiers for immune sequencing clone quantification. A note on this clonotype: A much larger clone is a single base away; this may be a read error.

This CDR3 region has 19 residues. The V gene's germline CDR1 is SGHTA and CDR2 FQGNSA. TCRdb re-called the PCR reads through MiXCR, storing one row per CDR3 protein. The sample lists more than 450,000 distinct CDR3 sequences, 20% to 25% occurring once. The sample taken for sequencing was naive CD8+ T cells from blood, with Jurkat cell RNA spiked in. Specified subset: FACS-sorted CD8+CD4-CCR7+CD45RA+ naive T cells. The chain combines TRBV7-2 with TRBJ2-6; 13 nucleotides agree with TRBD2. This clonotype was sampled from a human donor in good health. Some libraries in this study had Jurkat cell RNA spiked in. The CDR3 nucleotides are TGCGCCAGCAGCCAAGATGGGACTAGCGGGGCCTCTGAGGCCAACGTCCTGACTTTC. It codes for CASSQDGTSGASEANVLTF.